Listed below are T cell receptor beta chains from one sample, sequenced in a study of OX40 agonist ivuxolimab in advanced cancers. Method: immunoSEQ multiplex PCR; TCRdb's copy keeps in-frame clones and lacks some. Of about 53,000 clones listed, 88% are singletons. This specimen consisted of CD4+ or CD8+ T cells sorted from blood, obtained in a trial of the OX40 agonist ivuxolimab. The receptors here all came from an adult with an advanced solid tumor such as melanoma, head and neck, liver or kidney cancer. The CDR3 runs from the conserved cysteine through the conserved F or W. The order of the fields is J gene, clone size, D gene, V gene, CDR3 DNA, CDR3 protein. D genes are given only for firm matches. The size entry is marked missing in some rows and otherwise reads once, few, many or a size class.

J gene: TRBJ1-5
clone size: .
D gene: .
V gene: TRBV27
CDR3 DNA: .
CDR3 protein: CASSSSGDARQPQHF

J gene: TRBJ2-7
clone size: .
D gene: TRBD2
V gene: TRBV27
CDR3 DNA: TGTGCCAGCAGTTTATTAGCGGGGTATGAACAGTACTTC
CDR3 protein: CASSLLAGYEQYF

J gene: TRBJ1-5
clone size: .
D gene: .
V gene: TRBV6-4
CDR3 DNA: TGTGCCAGCAGTGATCACTGGGGGCAGCCCCAGCATTTT
CDR3 protein: CASSDHWGQPQHF

J gene: TRBJ1-5
clone size: .
D gene: .
V gene: TRBV4-1
CDR3 DNA: TGCGCCAGCAGCCTTGAGGAGGCCCCGGGTGGCAATCAGCCCCAGCATTTT
CDR3 protein: CASSLEEAPGGNQPQHF

J gene: TRBJ2-5
clone size: .
D gene: .
V gene: TRBV9
CDR3 DNA: TGTGCCAGCAGCGTAGTAGGGGGAACAACAAGGGAGACCCAGTACTTC
CDR3 protein: CASSVVGGTTRETQYF

J gene: TRBJ2-1
clone size: few
D gene: .
V gene: TRBV19
CDR3 DNA: TGTGCCAGTAGTATGAGCTCGGGCAATGAGCAGTTCTTC
CDR3 protein: CASSMSSGNEQFF

J gene: TRBJ1-1
clone size: .
D gene: .
V gene: TRBV6-6
CDR3 DNA: TGTGCCAGCAGGGGGTCCCCTGAAACTGAAGCTTTCTTT
CDR3 protein: CASRGSPETEAFF

J gene: TRBJ2-1
clone size: .
D gene: .
V gene: TRBV2
CDR3 DNA: TGTGCCAGCTTCGGGGGCGTTTGGTCCTACAATGAGCAGTTCTTC
CDR3 protein: CASFGGVWSYNEQFF

J gene: TRBJ2-1
clone size: .
D gene: TRBD2
V gene: TRBV5-1
CDR3 DNA: TGCGCCAGCAGCTTGAGCACAACTAGCGGGGGGGCTTGGAATGAGCAGTTCTTC
CDR3 protein: CASSLSTTSGGAWNEQFF

J gene: TRBJ1-2
clone size: .
D gene: .
V gene: TRBV28
CDR3 DNA: TGTGCCAGCAGTTTGGACAGCGCCTTGAGAACGACTGATTATGGCTACACCTTC
CDR3 protein: CASSLDSALRTTDYGYTF

J gene: TRBJ2-1
clone size: .
D gene: TRBD2
V gene: TRBV11-3
CDR3 DNA: TGTGCCAGCAGCTCTAGCGGGAGAAGGGGCTCCTACAATGAGCAGTTCTTC
CDR3 protein: CASSSSGRRGSYNEQFF

J gene: TRBJ1-3
clone size: .
D gene: .
V gene: TRBV29-1
CDR3 DNA: TGCAGCGGCCAACCAACAGGGGGAAACACCATATATTTT
CDR3 protein: CSGQPTGGNTIYF

J gene: TRBJ1-2
clone size: .
D gene: TRBD1
V gene: TRBV6-5
CDR3 DNA: TGTGCCAGCAGTTTATGGGGTATTGAACAGGGGTCTGGCTACACCTTC
CDR3 protein: CASSLWGIEQGSGYTF

J gene: TRBJ2-7
clone size: once
D gene: .
V gene: TRBV5-1
CDR3 DNA: TGCGCCAGCAGCGCCCCCCCGTATTACGAGCAGTACTTC
CDR3 protein: CASSAPPYYEQYF

J gene: TRBJ1-1
clone size: .
D gene: .
V gene: TRBV6-5
CDR3 DNA: TGTGCCAGCAGTTACGCTCAGGGTCGCACTGAAGCTTTCTTT
CDR3 protein: CASSYAQGRTEAFF

J gene: TRBJ2-5
clone size: .
D gene: .
V gene: TRBV5-4
CDR3 DNA: TGTGCCAGCAGCCTACCGGGACTTCAAGAGACCCAGTACTTC
CDR3 protein: CASSLPGLQETQYF

J gene: TRBJ2-7
clone size: .
D gene: TRBD2
V gene: TRBV6-6
CDR3 DNA: TGTGCCAGCAGCGGCGGGGGGATCGCCTACGAGCAGTACTTC
CDR3 protein: CASSGGGIAYEQYF

J gene: TRBJ1-5
clone size: few
D gene: TRBD1
V gene: TRBV5-5
CDR3 DNA: TGTGCCAGCAGCACGGGACAGGGTGGCCTTCAGCCCCAGCATTTT
CDR3 protein: CASSTGQGGLQPQHF

J gene: TRBJ2-7
clone size: .
D gene: TRBD2
V gene: TRBV4-1
CDR3 DNA: TGCGCCAGCAGCCCAACTAGCGGACCCTACGAGCAGTACTTC
CDR3 protein: CASSPTSGPYEQYF

J gene: TRBJ2-2
clone size: .
D gene: .
V gene: TRBV7-6
CDR3 DNA: TGTGCCAGCAGCTGGGACACCGGGGAGCTGTTTTTT
CDR3 protein: CASSWDTGELFF

J gene: TRBJ2-1
clone size: .
D gene: .
V gene: TRBV9
CDR3 DNA: TGTGCCAGCAGCACCCTAAAGGGCCAGGGTTCGGGCTCCTACAATGAGCAGTTCTTC
CDR3 protein: CASSTLKGQGSGSYNEQFF

J gene: TRBJ2-1
clone size: .
D gene: .
V gene: TRBV28
CDR3 DNA: TGTGCCGGCAGCGGCGTATACAATGAGCAGTTCTTC
CDR3 protein: CAGSGVYNEQFF

J gene: TRBJ1-4
clone size: .
D gene: .
V gene: TRBV19
CDR3 DNA: TGTGCCAGTAGCCCCCGGTCAGCTGAAAAACTGTTTTTT
CDR3 protein: CASSPRSAEKLFF

J gene: TRBJ1-5
clone size: .
D gene: .
V gene: TRBV5-6
CDR3 DNA: TGTGCCAGCAGCTTGAGTACGATTCAGCCCCAGCATTTT
CDR3 protein: CASSLSTIQPQHF

J gene: TRBJ1-6
clone size: .
D gene: .
V gene: TRBV11-2
CDR3 DNA: TGTGCCAGCAGCTTAGGCAGGGCCGGGAGTTCACCCCTCCACTTT
CDR3 protein: CASSLGRAGSSPLHF

J gene: TRBJ1-1
clone size: .
D gene: .
V gene: TRBV30
CDR3 DNA: TGTGCCTGGACGGAGGGGGATCTGAACACTGAAGCTTTCTTT
CDR3 protein: CAWTEGDLNTEAFF

J gene: TRBJ1-4
clone size: .
D gene: .
V gene: TRBV5-1
CDR3 DNA: TGCGCCAGCAGCTCACTAGGGAACGCTAATGAAAAACTGTTTTTT
CDR3 protein: CASSSLGNANEKLFF

J gene: TRBJ2-7
clone size: once
D gene: TRBD2
V gene: TRBV29-1
CDR3 DNA: TGCAGCGTTGAAGGGACTAGCGATTCCTCCTACGAGCAGTACTTC
CDR3 protein: CSVEGTSDSSYEQYF

J gene: TRBJ2-1
clone size: .
D gene: .
V gene: TRBV28
CDR3 DNA: TGTGCCAGCAGTCCACCGGGACGGACAGAGCAGTTCTTC
CDR3 protein: CASSPPGRTEQFF

J gene: TRBJ2-2
clone size: .
D gene: TRBD2
V gene: TRBV7-9
CDR3 DNA: TGTGCCAGCAGCTTAGGAGCGGGAACGACTAGCGCCGGGGAGCTGTTTTTT
CDR3 protein: CASSLGAGTTSAGELFF